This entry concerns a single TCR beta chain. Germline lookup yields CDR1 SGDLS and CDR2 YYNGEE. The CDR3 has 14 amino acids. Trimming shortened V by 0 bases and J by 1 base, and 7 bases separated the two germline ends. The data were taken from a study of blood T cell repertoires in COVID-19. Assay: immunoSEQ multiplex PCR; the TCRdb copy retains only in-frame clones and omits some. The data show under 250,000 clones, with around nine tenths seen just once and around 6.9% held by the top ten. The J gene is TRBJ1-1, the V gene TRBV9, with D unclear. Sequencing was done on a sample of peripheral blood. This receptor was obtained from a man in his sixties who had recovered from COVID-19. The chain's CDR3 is CASSVDIKNTEAFF. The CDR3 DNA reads TGTGCCAGCAGCGTAGATATAAAGAACACTGAAGCTTTCTTT.